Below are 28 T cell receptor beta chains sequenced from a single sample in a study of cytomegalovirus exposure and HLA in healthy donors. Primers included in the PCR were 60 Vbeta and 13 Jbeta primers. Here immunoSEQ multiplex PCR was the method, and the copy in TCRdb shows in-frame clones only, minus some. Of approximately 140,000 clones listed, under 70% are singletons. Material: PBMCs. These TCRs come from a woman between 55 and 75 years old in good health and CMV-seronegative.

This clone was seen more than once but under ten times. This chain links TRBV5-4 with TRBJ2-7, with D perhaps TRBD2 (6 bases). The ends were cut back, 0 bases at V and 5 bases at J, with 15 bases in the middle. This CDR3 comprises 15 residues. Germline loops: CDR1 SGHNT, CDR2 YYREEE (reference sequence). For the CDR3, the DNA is TGTGCCAGCAGCTTGGGGAGGGGTCTTGGGAACGAGCAGTACTTC. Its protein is CASSLGRGLGNEQYF.

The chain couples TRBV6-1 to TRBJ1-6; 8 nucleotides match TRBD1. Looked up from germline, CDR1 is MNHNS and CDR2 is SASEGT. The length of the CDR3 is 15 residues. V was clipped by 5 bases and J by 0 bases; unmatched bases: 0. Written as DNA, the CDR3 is TGTGCCAGCAGTACAGGGGGCTCCTATAATTCACCCCTCCACTTT. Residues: CASSTGGSYNSPLHF.

The CDR3: CVAAGGSQTQYF. In nucleotides, the CDR3 is TGTGTAGCAGCCGGCGGGAGTCAGACCCAGTACTTC. The chain uses TRBV28 and TRBJ2-5, with 7 bases identical to TRBD2. The CDR3 has 12 residues. CDR1 is MDHEN and CDR2 is SYDVKM in the germline V gene.

The CDR3 reads CASSSLAISGGGTDTQYF. The CDR3 DNA reads TGCGCCAGCAGCTCGTTGGCTATTAGCGGGGGCGGTACAGATACGCAGTATTTT. V gene TRBV5-1 combines with J gene TRBJ2-3; TRBD2 matches at 9 bases. This CDR3 has 18 residues. V lost 3 bases and J lost 3; bases outside the gene matches: 14. Germline assignment: CDR1 SGHRS and CDR2 YFSETQ.

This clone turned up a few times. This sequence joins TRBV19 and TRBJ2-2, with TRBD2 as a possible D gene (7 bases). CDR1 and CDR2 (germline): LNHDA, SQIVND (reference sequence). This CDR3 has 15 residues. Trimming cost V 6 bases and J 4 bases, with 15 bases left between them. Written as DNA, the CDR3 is TGTGCCAGTAGAAGGGGAGGGGGGCTCACCGGGGAGCTGTTTTTT. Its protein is CASRRGGGLTGELFF.

The CDR3 nucleotides are TGTGCCAGTAGGACAGGGGGCATCTACAATGAGCAGTTCTTC. Translation: CASRTGGIYNEQFF. The V and J genes are TRBV19 and TRBJ2-1; 10 positions agree with TRBD1. V dropped 6 bases and J dropped 3; count of bases not matched to a gene: 2. The CDR3 has 14 amino acids. Germline V CDR1 and CDR2: LNHDA, SQIVND (reference sequence).

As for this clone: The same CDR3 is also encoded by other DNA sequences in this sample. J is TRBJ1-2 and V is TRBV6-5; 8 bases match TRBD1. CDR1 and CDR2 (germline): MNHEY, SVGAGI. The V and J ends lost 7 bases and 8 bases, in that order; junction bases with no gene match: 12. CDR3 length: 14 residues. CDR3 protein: CASIEGQGAGGYTF. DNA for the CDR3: TGTGCCAGCATCGAGGGGCAGGGGGCGGGAGGCTACACCTTC.

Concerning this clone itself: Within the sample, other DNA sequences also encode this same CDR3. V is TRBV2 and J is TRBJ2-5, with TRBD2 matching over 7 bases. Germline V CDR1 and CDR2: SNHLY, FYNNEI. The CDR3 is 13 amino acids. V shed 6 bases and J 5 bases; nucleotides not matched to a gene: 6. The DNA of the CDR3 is TGTGCCAGCAGAAAAGACGGGGGGGAGACCCAGTACTTC. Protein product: CASRKDGGETQYF.

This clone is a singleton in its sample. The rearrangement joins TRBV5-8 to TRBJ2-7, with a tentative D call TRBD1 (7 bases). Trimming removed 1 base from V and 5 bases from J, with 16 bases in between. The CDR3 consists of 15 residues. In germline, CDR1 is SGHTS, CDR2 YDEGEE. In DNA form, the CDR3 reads TGTGCCAGCAGCTTGTACGGGCAGGGGGGCGACGAGCAGTACTTC. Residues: CASSLYGQGGDEQYF.

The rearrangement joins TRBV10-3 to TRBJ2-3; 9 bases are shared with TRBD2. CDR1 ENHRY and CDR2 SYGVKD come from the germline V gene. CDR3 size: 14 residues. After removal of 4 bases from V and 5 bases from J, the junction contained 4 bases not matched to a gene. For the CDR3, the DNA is TGTGCCATCAGTGGCGGGGGGGCGTTAGATACGCAGTATTTT. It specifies CAISGGGALDTQYF.

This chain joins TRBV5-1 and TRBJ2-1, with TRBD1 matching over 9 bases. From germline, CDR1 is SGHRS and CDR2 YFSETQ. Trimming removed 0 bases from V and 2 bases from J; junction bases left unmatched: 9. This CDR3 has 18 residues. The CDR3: CASSLGDRAVRPYNEQFF. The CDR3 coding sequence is TGCGCCAGCAGCTTGGGGGACAGGGCGGTGAGGCCCTACAATGAGCAGTTCTTC. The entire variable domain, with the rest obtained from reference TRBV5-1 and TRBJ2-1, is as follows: KAGVTQTPRYLIKTRGQQVTLSCSPISGHRSVSWYQQTPGQGLQFLFEYFSETQRNKGNFPGRFSGRQFSNSRSEMNVSTLELGDSALYLCASSLGDRAVRPYNEQFFGPGTRLTVL.

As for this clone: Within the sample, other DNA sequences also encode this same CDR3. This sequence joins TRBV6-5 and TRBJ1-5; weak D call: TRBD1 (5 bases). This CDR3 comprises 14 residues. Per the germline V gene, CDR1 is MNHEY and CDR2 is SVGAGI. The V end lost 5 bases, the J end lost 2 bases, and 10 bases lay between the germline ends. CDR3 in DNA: TGTGCCAGCAGTACCGGGGGAGGCAATCAGCCCCAGCATTTT. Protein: CASSTGGGNQPQHF.

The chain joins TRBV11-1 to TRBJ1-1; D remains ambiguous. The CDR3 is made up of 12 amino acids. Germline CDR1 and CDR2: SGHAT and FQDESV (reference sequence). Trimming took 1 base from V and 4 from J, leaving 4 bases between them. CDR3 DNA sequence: TGTGCCAGCAGCTTAGACTCCACTGAAGCTTTCTTT. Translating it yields CASSLDSTEAFF.

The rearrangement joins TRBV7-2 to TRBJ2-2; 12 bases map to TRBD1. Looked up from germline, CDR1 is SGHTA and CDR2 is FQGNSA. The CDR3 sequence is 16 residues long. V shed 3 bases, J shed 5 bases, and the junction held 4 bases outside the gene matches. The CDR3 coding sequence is TGTGCCAGCAGCTTTGGGACAGGGGGCTTTACCGGGGAGCTGTTTTTT. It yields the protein CASSFGTGGFTGELFF.

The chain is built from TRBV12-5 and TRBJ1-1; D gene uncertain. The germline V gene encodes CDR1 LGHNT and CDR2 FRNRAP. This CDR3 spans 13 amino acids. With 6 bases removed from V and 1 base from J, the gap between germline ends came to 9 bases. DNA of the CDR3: TGTGCTAGTGGAGGCGGCCCGAACACTGAAGCTTTCTTT. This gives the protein CASGGGPNTEAFF. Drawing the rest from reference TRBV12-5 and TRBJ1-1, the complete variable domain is DARVTQTPRHKVTEMGQEVTMRCQPILGHNTVFWYRQTMMQGLELLAYFRNRAPLDDSGMPKDRFSAEMPDATLATLKIQPSEPRDSAVYFCASGGGPNTEAFFGQGTRLTVV.

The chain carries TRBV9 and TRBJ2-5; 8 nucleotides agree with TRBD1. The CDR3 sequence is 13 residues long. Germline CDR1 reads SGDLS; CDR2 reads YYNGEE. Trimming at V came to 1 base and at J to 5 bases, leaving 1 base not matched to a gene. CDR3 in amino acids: CASSVTGGETQYF. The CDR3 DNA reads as TGTGCCAGCAGCGTAACAGGGGGGGAGACCCAGTACTTC.

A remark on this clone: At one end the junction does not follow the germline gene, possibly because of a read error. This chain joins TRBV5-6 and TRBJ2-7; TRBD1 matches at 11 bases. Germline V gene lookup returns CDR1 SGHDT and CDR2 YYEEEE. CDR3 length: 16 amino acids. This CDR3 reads CAGSLWGGQGVYEQYF. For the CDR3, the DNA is TGTGCCGGCAGCTTGTGGGGGGGACAGGGGGTATACGAGCAGTACTTC.

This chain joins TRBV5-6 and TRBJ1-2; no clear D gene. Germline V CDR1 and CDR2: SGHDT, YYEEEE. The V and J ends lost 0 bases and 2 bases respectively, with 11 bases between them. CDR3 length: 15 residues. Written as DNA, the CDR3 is TGTGCCAGCAGCTTGGTGGCAGTTACCAACTATGGCTACACCTTC. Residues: CASSLVAVTNYGYTF.

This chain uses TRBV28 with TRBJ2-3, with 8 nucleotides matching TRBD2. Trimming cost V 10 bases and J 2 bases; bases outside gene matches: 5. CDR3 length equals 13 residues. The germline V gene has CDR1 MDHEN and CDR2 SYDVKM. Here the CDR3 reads CAIQAGVTDTQYF. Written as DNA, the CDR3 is TGTGCCATCCAAGCGGGGGTCACAGATACGCAGTATTTT. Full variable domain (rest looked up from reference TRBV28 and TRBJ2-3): DVKVTQSSRYLVKRTGEKVFLECVQDMDHENMFWYRQDPGLGLRLIYFSYDVKMKEKGDIPEGYSVSREKKERFSLILESASTNQTSMYLCAIQAGVTDTQYFGPGTRLTVL.

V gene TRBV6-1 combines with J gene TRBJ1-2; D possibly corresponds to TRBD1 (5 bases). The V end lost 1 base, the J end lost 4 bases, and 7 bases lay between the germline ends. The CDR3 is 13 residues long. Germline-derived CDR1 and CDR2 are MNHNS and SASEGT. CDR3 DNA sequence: TGTGCCAGCAGTGAAGGGAGGGGCTATGGCTACACCTTC. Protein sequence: CASSEGRGYGYTF.

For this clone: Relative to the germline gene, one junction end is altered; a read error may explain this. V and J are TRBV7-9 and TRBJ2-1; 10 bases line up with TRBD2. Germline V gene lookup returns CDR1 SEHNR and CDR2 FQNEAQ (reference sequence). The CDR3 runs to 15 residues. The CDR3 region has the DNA TGTGCCAGCAGTTTAGCGGGGGGTGAGTACAATGAGCAGTTCTTC. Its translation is CASSLAGGEYNEQFF.

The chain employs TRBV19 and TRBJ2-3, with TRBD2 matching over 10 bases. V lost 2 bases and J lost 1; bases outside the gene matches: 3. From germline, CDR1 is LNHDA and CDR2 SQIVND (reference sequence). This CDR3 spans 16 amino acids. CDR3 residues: CASSILAGARTDTQYF. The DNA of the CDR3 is TGTGCCAGTAGTATACTAGCGGGGGCCCGCACAGATACGCAGTATTTT.

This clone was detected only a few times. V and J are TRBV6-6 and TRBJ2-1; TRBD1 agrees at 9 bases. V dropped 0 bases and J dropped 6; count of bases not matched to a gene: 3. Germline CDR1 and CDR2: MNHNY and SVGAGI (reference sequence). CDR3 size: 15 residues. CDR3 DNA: TGTGCCAGCAGTTACTCGGGACAGGGCCCCAATGAGCAGTTCTTC. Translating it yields CASSYSGQGPNEQFF.

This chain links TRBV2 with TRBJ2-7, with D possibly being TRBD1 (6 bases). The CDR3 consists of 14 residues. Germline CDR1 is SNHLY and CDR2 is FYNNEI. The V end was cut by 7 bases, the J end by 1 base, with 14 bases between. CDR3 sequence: CASNQGTLSYEQYF. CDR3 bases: TGTGCCAGCAACCAGGGGACCTTATCCTACGAGCAGTACTTC.

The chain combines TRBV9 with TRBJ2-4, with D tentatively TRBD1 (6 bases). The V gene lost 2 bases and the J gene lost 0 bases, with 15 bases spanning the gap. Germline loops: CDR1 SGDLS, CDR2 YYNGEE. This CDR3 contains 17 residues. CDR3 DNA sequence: TGTGCCAGCAGCGTCCGAGGGGACACGTTAGCCAAAAACATTCAGTACTTC. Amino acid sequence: CASSVRGDTLAKNIQYF.

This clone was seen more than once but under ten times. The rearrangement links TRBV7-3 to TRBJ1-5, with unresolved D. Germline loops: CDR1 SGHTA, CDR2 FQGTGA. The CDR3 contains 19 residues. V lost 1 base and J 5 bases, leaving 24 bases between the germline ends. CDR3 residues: CASSLSTGIGSVGDQPQHF. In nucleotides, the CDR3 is TGTGCCAGCAGCTTAAGCACTGGTATAGGGAGCGTTGGCGATCAGCCCCAGCATTTT.

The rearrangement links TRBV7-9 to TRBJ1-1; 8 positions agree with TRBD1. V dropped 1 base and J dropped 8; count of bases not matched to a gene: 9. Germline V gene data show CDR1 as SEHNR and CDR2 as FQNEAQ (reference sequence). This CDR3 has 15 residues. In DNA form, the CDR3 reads TGTGCCAGCAGCTTAGATTTAGGGCAGGGGGCAGAAGCTTTCTTT. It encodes CASSLDLGQGAEAFF.

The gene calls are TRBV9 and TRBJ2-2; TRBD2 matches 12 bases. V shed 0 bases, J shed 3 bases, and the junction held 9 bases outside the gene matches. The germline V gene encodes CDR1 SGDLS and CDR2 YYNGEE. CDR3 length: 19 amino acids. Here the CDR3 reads CASSVAPGLAGSYTGELFF. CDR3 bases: TGTGCCAGCAGCGTAGCGCCTGGACTAGCGGGGAGTTACACCGGGGAGCTGTTTTTT.